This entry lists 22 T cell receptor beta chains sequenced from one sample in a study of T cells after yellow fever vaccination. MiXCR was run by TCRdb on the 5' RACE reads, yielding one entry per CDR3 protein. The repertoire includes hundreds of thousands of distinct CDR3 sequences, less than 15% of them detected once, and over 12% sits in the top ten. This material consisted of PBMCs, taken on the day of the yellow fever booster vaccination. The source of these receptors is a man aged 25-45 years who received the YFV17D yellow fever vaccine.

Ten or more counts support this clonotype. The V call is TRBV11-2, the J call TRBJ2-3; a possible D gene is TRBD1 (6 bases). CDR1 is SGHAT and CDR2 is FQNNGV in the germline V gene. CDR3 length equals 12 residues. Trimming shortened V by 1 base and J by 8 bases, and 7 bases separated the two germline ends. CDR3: CASSLGGGTQYF. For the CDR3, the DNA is TGTGCCAGCAGCTTAGGAGGGGGTACGCAGTATTTT. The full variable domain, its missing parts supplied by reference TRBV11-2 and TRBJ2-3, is EAGVAQSPRYKIIEKRQSVAFWCNPISGHATLYWYQQILGQGPKLLIQFQNNGVVDDSQLPKDRFSAERLKGVDSTLKIQPAKLEDSAVYLCASSLGGGTQYFGPGTRLTVL.

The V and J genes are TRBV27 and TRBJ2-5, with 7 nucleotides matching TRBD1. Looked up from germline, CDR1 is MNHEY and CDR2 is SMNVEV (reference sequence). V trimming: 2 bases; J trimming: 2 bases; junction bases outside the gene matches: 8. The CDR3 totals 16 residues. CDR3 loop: CASSLRGRGIQETQYF. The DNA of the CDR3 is TGTGCCAGCAGTTTACGGGGCAGGGGGATTCAAGAGACCCAGTACTTC.

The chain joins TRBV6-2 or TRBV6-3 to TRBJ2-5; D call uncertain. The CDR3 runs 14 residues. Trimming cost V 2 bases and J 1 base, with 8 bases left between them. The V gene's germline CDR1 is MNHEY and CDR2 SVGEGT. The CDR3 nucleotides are TGTGCCAGCAGTTACGTTAGACTCCAAGAGACCCAGTACTTC. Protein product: CASSYVRLQETQYF.

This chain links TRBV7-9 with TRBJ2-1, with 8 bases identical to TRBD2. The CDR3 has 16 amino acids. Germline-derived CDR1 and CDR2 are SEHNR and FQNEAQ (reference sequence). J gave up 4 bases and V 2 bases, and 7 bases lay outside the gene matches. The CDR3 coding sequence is TGTGCCAGCAGCTTAAAGGGTAGCGGGGCGTACAATGAGCAGTTCTTC. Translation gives CASSLKGSGAYNEQFF.

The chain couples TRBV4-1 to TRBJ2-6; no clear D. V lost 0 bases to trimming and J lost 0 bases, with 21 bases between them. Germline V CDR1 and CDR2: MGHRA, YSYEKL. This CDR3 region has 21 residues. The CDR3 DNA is TGCGCCAGCAGCCAAGATTTCTCCCCCCCCGGAAAGAGCTCTGGGGCCAACGTCCTGACTTTC. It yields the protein CASSQDFSPPGKSSGANVLTF.

The CDR3, as DNA: TGCAGCGTCCCCGTGGGCAATTCACCCCTCCACTTT. This translates into CSVPVGNSPLHF. This chain connects TRBV29-1 to TRBJ1-6; the D is unclear. Germline V gene lookup returns CDR1 SQVTM and CDR2 ANQGSEA. The CDR3 is 12 residues long. V lost 6 bases to trimming and J lost 7 bases, with 10 bases between them.

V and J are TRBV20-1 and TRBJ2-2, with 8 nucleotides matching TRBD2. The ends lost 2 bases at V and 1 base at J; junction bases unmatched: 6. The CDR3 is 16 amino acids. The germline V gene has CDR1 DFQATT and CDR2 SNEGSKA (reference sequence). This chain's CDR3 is CSARRGGRLNTGELFF. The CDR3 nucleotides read TGCAGTGCTAGACGCGGCGGGAGGCTGAACACCGGGGAGCTGTTTTTT.

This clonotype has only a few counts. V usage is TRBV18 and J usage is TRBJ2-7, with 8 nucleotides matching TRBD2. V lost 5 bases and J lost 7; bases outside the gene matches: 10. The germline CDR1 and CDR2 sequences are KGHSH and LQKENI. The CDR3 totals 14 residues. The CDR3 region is CASSAGTRGREQYF. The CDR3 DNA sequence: TGTGCCAGCTCAGCCGGGACTAGGGGTAGGGAGCAGTACTTC.

The DNA for the CDR3 is TGTGCCACCAGCAGCGGACAGGCCCCCGGCAATGAGCAGTTCTTC. This translates into CATSSGQAPGNEQFF. J is TRBJ2-1 and V is TRBV15; TRBD1 aligns across 7 bases. Germline assignment: CDR1 LNHNV and CDR2 YYDKDF (reference sequence). Trimming at V came to 3 bases and at J to 6 bases, leaving 8 bases not matched to a gene. There are 15 residues in the CDR3.

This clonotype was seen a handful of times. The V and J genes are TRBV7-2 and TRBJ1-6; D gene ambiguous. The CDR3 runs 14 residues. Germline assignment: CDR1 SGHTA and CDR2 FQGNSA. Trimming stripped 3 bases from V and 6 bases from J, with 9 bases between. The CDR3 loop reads CASSFVGSNSPLHF. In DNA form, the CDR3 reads TGTGCCAGCAGCTTTGTGGGAAGTAATTCACCCCTCCACTTT.

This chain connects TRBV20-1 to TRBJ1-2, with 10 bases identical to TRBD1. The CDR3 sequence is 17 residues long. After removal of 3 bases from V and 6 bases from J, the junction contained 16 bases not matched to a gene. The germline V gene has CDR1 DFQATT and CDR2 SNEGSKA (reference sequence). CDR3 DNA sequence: TGCAGTGCTAGCCTATCACCGGACAGGGGGTATTCCGATGGCTACACCTTC. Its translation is CSASLSPDRGYSDGYTF.

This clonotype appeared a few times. CDR3 in amino acids: CASSPTSSGAYNEQFF. The CDR3, as DNA: TGTGCCAGCAGCCCGACGTCTAGCGGGGCTTACAATGAGCAGTTCTTC. The chain links TRBV7-6 to TRBJ2-1, with 9 nucleotides matching TRBD2. The V and J ends lost 5 bases and 4 bases, in that order; junction bases with no gene match: 9. The CDR3 has 16 residues. Per the germline V gene, CDR1 is SGHVS and CDR2 is FNYEAQ.

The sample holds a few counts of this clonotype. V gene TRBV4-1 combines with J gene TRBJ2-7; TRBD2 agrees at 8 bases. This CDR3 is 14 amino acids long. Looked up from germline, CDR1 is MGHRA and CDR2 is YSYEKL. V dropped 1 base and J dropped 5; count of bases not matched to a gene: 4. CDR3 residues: CASSQVTAGDEQYF. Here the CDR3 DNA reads TGCGCCAGCAGCCAAGTAACAGCGGGAGACGAGCAGTACTTC.

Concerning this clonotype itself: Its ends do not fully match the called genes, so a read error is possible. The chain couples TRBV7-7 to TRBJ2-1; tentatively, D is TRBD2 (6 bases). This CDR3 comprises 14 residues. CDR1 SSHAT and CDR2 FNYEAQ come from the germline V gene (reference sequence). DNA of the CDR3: TGTGCTAGCAGCCCCAGACTAGTTGGCAATGAGCAGTTCTTC. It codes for CASSPRLVGNEQFF.

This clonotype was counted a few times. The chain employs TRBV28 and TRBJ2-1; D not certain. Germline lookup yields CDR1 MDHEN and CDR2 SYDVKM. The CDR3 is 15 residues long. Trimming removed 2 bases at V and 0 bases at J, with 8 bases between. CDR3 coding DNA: TGTGCCAGCAGTTTAGCAGAGAACTCCTACAATGAGCAGTTCTTC. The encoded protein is CASSLAENSYNEQFF.

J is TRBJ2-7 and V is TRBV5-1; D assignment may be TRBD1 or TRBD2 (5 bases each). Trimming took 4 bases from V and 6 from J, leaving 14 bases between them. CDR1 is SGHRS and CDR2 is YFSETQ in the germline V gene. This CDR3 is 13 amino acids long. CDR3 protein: CASSTGPASEQYF. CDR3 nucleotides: TGCGCCAGCAGCACGGGACCGGCTTCCGAGCAGTACTTC.

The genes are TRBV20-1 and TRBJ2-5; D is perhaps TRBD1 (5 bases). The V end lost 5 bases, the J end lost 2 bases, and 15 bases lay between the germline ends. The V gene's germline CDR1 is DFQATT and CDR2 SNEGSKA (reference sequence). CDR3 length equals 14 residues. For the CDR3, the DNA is TGCAGTGCTCAGAGGTGGGGCGAACAAGAGACCCAGTACTTC. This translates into CSAQRWGEQETQYF.

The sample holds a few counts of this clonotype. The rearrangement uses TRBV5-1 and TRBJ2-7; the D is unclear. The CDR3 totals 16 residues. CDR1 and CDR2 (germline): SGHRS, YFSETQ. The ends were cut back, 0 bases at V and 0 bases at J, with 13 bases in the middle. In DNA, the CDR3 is TGCGCCAGCAGCTTGGGTTGGGTCAGGAGCTCCTACGAGCAGTACTTC. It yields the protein CASSLGWVRSSYEQYF.

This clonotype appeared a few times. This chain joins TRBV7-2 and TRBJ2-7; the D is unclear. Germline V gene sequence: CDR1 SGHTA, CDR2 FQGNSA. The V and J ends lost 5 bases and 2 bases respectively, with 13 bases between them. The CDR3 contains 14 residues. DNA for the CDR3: TGTGCCAGCAGCCCAGCTGATGGCCCCTACGAGCAGTACTTC. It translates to CASSPADGPYEQYF. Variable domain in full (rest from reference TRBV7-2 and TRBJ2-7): GAGVSQSPSNKVTEKGKDVELRCDPISGHTALYWYRQSLGQGLEFLIYFQGNSAPDKSGLPSDRFSAERTGGSVSTLTIQRTQQEDSAVYLCASSPADGPYEQYFGPGTRLTVT.

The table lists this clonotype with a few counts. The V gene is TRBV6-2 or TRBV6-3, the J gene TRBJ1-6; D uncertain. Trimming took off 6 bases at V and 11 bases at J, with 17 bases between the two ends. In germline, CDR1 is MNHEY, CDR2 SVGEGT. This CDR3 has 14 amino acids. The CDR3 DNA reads TGTGCCAGCAGCCCGTTTGGGCGGGGAGCACCCCTCCACTTT. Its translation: CASSPFGRGAPLHF.

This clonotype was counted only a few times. The CDR3 DNA is TGTGCCAGCAGCCAAAGGGAGGAAGGGGAGACCCAGTACTTC. As protein: CASSQREEGETQYF. V usage is TRBV9 and J usage is TRBJ2-5, with D maybe TRBD2 (6 bases). V lost 4 bases, J lost 5 bases, and 15 bases lay in between. This CDR3 contains 14 residues. CDR1 is SGDLS, CDR2 YYNGEE, per germline.

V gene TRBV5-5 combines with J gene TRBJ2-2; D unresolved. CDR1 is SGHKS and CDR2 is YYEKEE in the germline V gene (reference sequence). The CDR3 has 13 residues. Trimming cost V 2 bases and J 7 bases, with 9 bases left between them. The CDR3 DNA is TGTGCCAGCAGCTTTGCAGTTAACGGGGAGCTGTTTTTT. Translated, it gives CASSFAVNGELFF.